This T cell receptor beta chain originates from a study of shared clonotypes between healthy human individuals. Germline-derived CDR1 and CDR2 are LNHDA and SQIVND (reference sequence). Trimming removed 1 base at V and 6 bases at J, with 7 bases between. This CDR3 comprises 13 residues. Findings and limits, study-wide: In contrast to clonotypes shared by all four donors, non-shared clonotypes had lower generation probabilities. A generally larger estimated richness was seen in naive subsets than in memory subsets.

Comments on this clone: Antigen specificity is unknown.

Among the donors, all were Caucasian adults who lived in Nashville, Tennessee. Clones were sequenced by immunoSEQ multiplex PCR, and TCRdb holds only the in-frame ones, with some missing. The table records about a million clones, about 75% of them present only once. The V gene is TRBV19, the J gene TRBJ2-4; D gene unclear. The receptor comes from a man younger than 35 in good health. The sample was memory CD4+ T cells sorted from blood. Subset in this sample: CD45RA-negative fraction. CDR3 sequence reads: CASSIGYRNIQYF. The CDR3 DNA follows: TGTGCCAGTAGTATAGGGTACCGAAACATTCAGTACTTC.